Each of the 27 T cell receptor beta chains below was sequenced from the same sample in a study of metastatic and nonmetastatic thyroid tumors. Using MiXCR, TCRdb re-called clones from the PCR reads. The profile shows about 20,000 clones, approximately 24% of them singletons. Ahead of thyroid surgery, no patient had received treatment of any kind. The sample taken for sequencing was tumor tissue. Source of these receptors: a female donor with papillary thyroid cancer or a benign thyroid nodule (not recorded which). Some clones in this sample may be carry-over from other donors' samples.

The V and J genes are TRBV20-1 and TRBJ1-1; 8 nucleotides align to TRBD1. Germline V gene lookup returns CDR1 DFQATT and CDR2 SNEGSKA (reference sequence). V dropped 6 bases and J dropped 1; count of bases not matched to a gene: 10. CDR3 length equals 15 residues. CDR3: CSARGGTGPNTEAFF. CDR3 nucleotide sequence: TGCAGTGCCAGGGGGGGGACAGGACCGAACACTGAAGCTTTCTTT.

This clone was seen at least ten times. V gene TRBV5-6 combines with J gene TRBJ1-3; no clear D. This CDR3 has 15 amino acids. The germline gives CDR1 SGHDT, CDR2 YYEEEE. Trimming pared 0 bases from V and 0 bases from J, leaving 7 bases between. DNA for the CDR3: TGTGCCAGCAGCTTGGGACACTTCTCTGGAAACACCATATATTTT. This sequence encodes CASSLGHFSGNTIYF.

The gene calls are TRBV29-1 and TRBJ2-1; no clear D. V was shortened by 2 bases and J by 7 bases, with 6 bases between the two germline ends. The length of the CDR3 is 11 residues. The germline V gene has CDR1 SQVTM and CDR2 ANQGSEA. CDR3 amino acids: CSVEPLNEQFF. The CDR3 nucleotides read TGCAGCGTTGAACCACTAAATGAGCAGTTCTTC.

This clone was seen more than once but under ten times. The chain uses TRBV6-5 and TRBJ2-2, with 13 bases matching TRBD2. V dropped 2 bases and J dropped 6; count of bases not matched to a gene: 6. The germline V gene encodes CDR1 MNHEY and CDR2 SVGAGI. The length of the CDR3 is 17 residues. Here the CDR3 reads CASSYLWTSGSPGELFF. CDR3 DNA sequence: TGTGCCAGCAGTTACCTCTGGACTAGCGGGAGTCCCGGGGAGCTGTTTTTT.

This clone was seen ten or more times. The CDR3 sequence is CASRSIRDSRLPSGNTIYF. The CDR3, as DNA: TGTGCCAGCAGGTCTATCCGGGACAGCAGACTCCCCTCTGGAAACACCATATATTTT. This rearrangement joins TRBV7-3 to TRBJ1-3, with TRBD1 identical over 7 bases. The CDR3 loop spans 19 amino acids. Per the germline V gene, CDR1 is SGHTA and CDR2 is FQGTGA. Trimming removed 6 bases from V and 0 bases from J; junction bases left unmatched: 17.

The chain is built from TRBV18 and TRBJ2-5; 10 bases map to TRBD1. Germline V gene sequence: CDR1 KGHSH, CDR2 LQKENI. V trimming: 2 bases; J trimming: 5 bases; junction bases outside the gene matches: 2. The CDR3 extends over 14 amino acids. The DNA for the CDR3 is TGTGCCAGCTCACCAGGGACAGGGGATGAGACCCAGTACTTC. It specifies CASSPGTGDETQYF.

This clone was observed a handful of times. The chain joins TRBV7-2 to TRBJ2-1; no reliable D call. The germline V gene encodes CDR1 SGHTA and CDR2 FQGNSA. This CDR3 has 15 amino acids. Deletions cut 1 base from V and 2 bases from J, with 9 bases between. In nucleotides, the CDR3 is TGTGCCAGCAGCTTAGAACGAGGTGCCTACAATGAGCAGTTCTTC. It yields the protein CASSLERGAYNEQFF.

This sequence joins TRBV7-8 and TRBJ2-1; no reliable D call. This CDR3 has 13 residues. Looked up from germline, CDR1 is SGHVS and CDR2 is FQNEAQ. The V and J ends lost 5 bases and 7 bases respectively, with 12 bases between them. The CDR3 protein is CASSNNRANEQFF. CDR3 sequence (DNA): TGTGCCAGCAGCAACAATAGGGCAAATGAGCAGTTCTTC.

This rearrangement joins TRBV2 to TRBJ2-2, with D perhaps being TRBD1 or TRBD2 (6 bases each). V lost 6 bases to trimming and J lost 2 bases, with 13 bases between them. Germline V gene lookup returns CDR1 SNHLY and CDR2 FYNNEI. The CDR3 runs 15 residues. CDR3 DNA sequence: TGTGCCAGCAGGGGGAGGACAGTTAACACCGGGGAGCTGTTTTTT. Protein sequence: CASRGRTVNTGELFF. Looking up the rest from reference TRBV2 and TRBJ2-2 gives the full variable domain: EPEVTQTPSHQVTQMGQEVILRCVPISNHLYFYWYRQILGQKVEFLVSFYNNEISEKSEIFDDQFSVERPDGSNFTLKIRSTKLEDSAMYFCASRGRTVNTGELFFGEGSRLTVL.

This clone was recorded once. The chain employs TRBV5-1 and TRBJ2-3, with D unclear. CDR3 length equals 10 residues. Looked up from germline, CDR1 is SGHRS and CDR2 is YFSETQ. With 8 bases removed from V and 3 bases from J, the gap between germline ends came to 4 bases. The CDR3 region is CARTTDTQYF. Here the CDR3 DNA reads TGCGCCAGGACGACAGATACGCAGTATTTT.

There are many counts of this clone. The CDR3 region is CASSFLSGTGGYEQYF. The CDR3 coding sequence is TGTGCCAGCAGCTTCTTATCCGGGACAGGGGGATACGAGCAGTACTTC. The chain recombines TRBV11-1 with TRBJ2-7, with 11 bases lining up with TRBD1. V was clipped by 3 bases and J by 4 bases; unmatched bases: 8. CDR3 length: 16 amino acids. Germline V lookup: CDR1 SGHAT, CDR2 FQDESV (reference sequence).

The rearrangement links TRBV27 to TRBJ2-2; 8 bases are a match to TRBD1. Unmatched junction bases numbered 10, after V lost 3 bases and J lost 4 bases. This CDR3 contains 17 residues. Germline loops: CDR1 MNHEY, CDR2 SMNVEV (reference sequence). The CDR3 loop reads CASSFLPGGLVTGELFF. The CDR3 DNA reads as TGTGCCAGCAGTTTCCTTCCAGGGGGCCTCGTCACCGGGGAGCTGTTTTTT.

The genes are TRBV9 and TRBJ2-3; possibly TRBD1 for D (5 bases). Germline CDR1 is SGDLS and CDR2 is YYNGEE. The CDR3 is made up of 14 amino acids. Between the trimmed V and J ends, which lost 4 bases and 2 bases, there was a span of 11 bases. CDR3 coding DNA: TGTGCCAGCAGCTCAGGGCCATTCACAGATACGCAGTATTTT. Its protein is CASSSGPFTDTQYF.

By frequency in the sample, this clone is medium-sized. The J gene is TRBJ2-1, the V gene TRBV9, with 11 bases that match TRBD2. Germline CDR1 and CDR2: SGDLS and YYNGEE. The CDR3 extends over 16 amino acids. The trim removed 4 bases at V and 4 bases at J, leaving 7 bases unmatched. CDR3 DNA sequence: TGTGCCAGCAGCTCTGGGACTAGCGGACATTACAATGAGCAGTTCTTC. This translates into CASSSGTSGHYNEQFF.

This clone is termed medium-sized (0.01 to 0.1%). V gene TRBV10-2 combines with J gene TRBJ2-2, with D possibly matching TRBD2 (5 bases). The CDR3 consists of 14 residues. V was trimmed by 7 bases and J by 5 bases, leaving 14 bases between them. In germline, CDR1 is WSHSY, CDR2 SAAADI. The CDR3, as DNA: TGCGCCAGCAAGAGAGGAGGAGAGACCGGGGAGCTGTTTTTT. Translating gives CASKRGGETGELFF.

The chain is built from TRBV28 and TRBJ2-7, with D possibly TRBD1 on 6 matching bases. V was cut by 5 bases and J by 0 bases, with 23 bases left in between. CDR1 MDHEN and CDR2 SYDVKM come from the germline V gene. The CDR3 has 18 amino acids. CDR3 sequence: CASSPIFPQGHSSYEQYF. The CDR3 bases are TGTGCCAGCAGTCCCATATTTCCGCAGGGACATAGCTCCTACGAGCAGTACTTC.

This clone qualifies as medium-sized (0.01 to 0.1%). The gene calls are TRBV30 and TRBJ2-3, with D perhaps TRBD2 (5 bases). The germline V gene encodes CDR1 GTSNPN and CDR2 SVGIG (reference sequence). The CDR3 is made up of 13 amino acids. Trimming pared 3 bases from V and 8 bases from J, leaving 15 bases between. CDR3 residues: CAWRVTVASTQYF. In nucleotides, the CDR3 is TGTGCCTGGAGGGTAACAGTAGCGAGTACGCAGTATTTT.

The gene calls are TRBV20-1 and TRBJ1-2; the D gene is possibly TRBD1 (6 bases). The germline gives CDR1 DFQATT, CDR2 SNEGSKA (reference sequence). The CDR3 length is 13 residues. V lost 0 bases, J lost 8 bases, and 13 bases lay in between. The CDR3 sequence: CSARERGAWGYTF. CDR3 coding DNA: TGCAGTGCTAGAGAACGGGGGGCTTGGGGCTACACCTTC.

A single count supports this clone. The chain uses TRBV20-1 and TRBJ2-1, with no clear D. The CDR3 spans 16 residues. Germline CDR1 and CDR2: DFQATT and SNEGSKA (reference sequence). Deletions cut 1 base from V and 5 bases from J, with 18 bases between. Written as DNA, the CDR3 is TGCAGTGCTAGAGCCCTTAACGCTCCCTCGAACAATGAGCAGTTCTTC. It specifies CSARALNAPSNNEQFF.

This clone was recorded many times. V usage is TRBV11-2 and J usage is TRBJ1-3; a possible D gene is TRBD1 (5 bases). The V end lost 5 bases, the J end lost 0 bases, and 14 bases lay between the germline ends. The CDR3 consists of 16 residues. CDR1 and CDR2 from the germline V gene are SGHAT and FQNNGV. CDR3: CASSPSGRSSGNTIYF. The CDR3 DNA follows: TGTGCCAGCAGCCCCTCGGGACGCAGCTCTGGAAACACCATATATTTT. The full variable domain, with the rest looked up from reference TRBV11-2 and TRBJ1-3, is EAGVAQSPRYKIIEKRQSVAFWCNPISGHATLYWYQQILGQGPKLLIQFQNNGVVDDSQLPKDRFSAERLKGVDSTLKIQPAKLEDSAVYLCASSPSGRSSGNTIYFGEGSWLTVV.

This clone has a count of ten or more. The chain employs TRBV5-1 and TRBJ2-2; 7 nucleotides align to TRBD2. J gave up 1 base and V 7 bases, and 10 bases lay outside the gene matches. Germline CDR1 and CDR2: SGHRS and YFSETQ. The CDR3 consists of 16 residues. This CDR3 reads CASSGYLAENTGELFF. CDR3 coding DNA: TGCGCCAGCTCAGGGTATCTAGCGGAGAACACCGGGGAGCTGTTTTTT.

This chain links TRBV5-3 with TRBJ1-5; D is perhaps TRBD1 (6 bases). TRBV5-3 is classed as an ORF, of uncertain function. This CDR3 comprises 14 residues. V shed 8 bases and J shed 5 bases, with 17 bases lying between them. The CDR3 region is CASSRDIRDQPQHF. Here the CDR3 DNA reads TGTGCCAGTAGCCGGGACATTCGAGATCAGCCCCAGCATTTT.

This clone was seen many times. The chain has TRBV28 and TRBJ2-4; 13 nucleotides agree with TRBD2. V lost 6 bases to trimming and J lost 0 bases; unmatched junction nucleotides: 8. The CDR3 extends over 18 amino acids. Germline V gene sequence: CDR1 MDHEN, CDR2 SYDVKM. The CDR3 DNA follows: TGTGCCAGCAGCGAGGGACTAGCGGGACCTATAGCCAAAAACATTCAGTACTTC. Translating it yields CASSEGLAGPIAKNIQYF.

This clone was seen repeatedly, ten times or more. A read error is possible here, since a much larger clone lies one base away. The chain combines TRBV30 with TRBJ2-7; D is uncertain. This CDR3 comprises 12 residues. The V gene's germline CDR1 is GTSNPN and CDR2 SVGIG (reference sequence). Here the CDR3 reads CAWSVYSCEQYF. Written as DNA, the CDR3 is TGTGCCTGGAGTGTATATTCCTGCGAGCAGTACTTC.

This clone occurred many times. The chain employs TRBV19 and TRBJ2-2; D not resolved. Germline V gene lookup returns CDR1 LNHDA and CDR2 SQIVND (reference sequence). CDR3 size: 13 residues. V gave up 3 bases and J gave up 9 bases, with 11 bases separating them. The CDR3 protein is CASSISAIRELFF. CDR3 in DNA: TGTGCCAGTAGTATCTCGGCGATCCGGGAGCTGTTTTTT.

In this sample, this clone turned up a few times. The chain links TRBV6-2 or TRBV6-3 to TRBJ2-7; 7 bases are a match to TRBD1. Trimming removed 0 bases from V and 2 bases from J; junction bases left unmatched: 4. The CDR3 is 15 residues long. Germline V gene lookup returns CDR1 MNHEY and CDR2 SVGEGT. The chain's CDR3 is CASSYSRQGPYEQYV. DNA of the CDR3: TGTGCCAGCAGTTACTCTCGACAGGGCCCCTACGAGCAGTACGTC.

This clone has ten or more counts. The chain combines TRBV20-1 with TRBJ1-1; D is undetermined. Trimming cost V 1 base and J 8 bases, with 8 bases left between them. CDR3 size: 11 residues. Germline V gene sequence: CDR1 DFQATT, CDR2 SNEGSKA (reference sequence). This chain's CDR3 is CSARGSPEAFF. CDR3 DNA sequence: TGCAGTGCTAGAGGGAGCCCCGAAGCTTTCTTT.